The 21 T cell receptor beta chains given below trace back to one sample, sequenced in a study of blood T cell repertoires in COVID-19. Clones were sequenced by immunoSEQ multiplex PCR, and TCRdb holds only the in-frame ones, with some missing. The table records some 200,000 clones, 83% of them present only once. The sequencing sample was made of peripheral blood. Receptors originate from a woman between 40 and 50 years old with acute or convalescent COVID-19.

The CDR3, as DNA: TGTGCCAGTAGTATATCCCAAGCCACCGGGGAGCTGTTTTTT. Translation: CASSISQATGELFF. The rearrangement uses TRBV19 and TRBJ2-2; no clear D. V was clipped by 2 bases and J by 4 bases, with 8 bases between them. Germline lookup yields CDR1 LNHDA and CDR2 SQIVND (reference sequence). CDR3 length equals 14 residues.

The rearrangement links TRBV10-1 to TRBJ2-7; D is undetermined. Germline assignment: CDR1 WNHNN and CDR2 SYGVQD (reference sequence). The CDR3 loop spans 9 amino acids. V lost 9 bases and J 4 bases, leaving 4 bases between the germline ends. CDR3 protein: CARLYEQYF. DNA of the CDR3: TGCGCCAGACTGTACGAGCAGTACTTC.

The chain couples TRBV5-1 to TRBJ2-1; D is unresolved. Germline values: CDR1 SGHRS, CDR2 YFSETQ. V lost 0 bases, J lost 2 bases, and 12 bases lay in between. This CDR3 spans 16 amino acids. CDR3 amino acids: CASSLAPTVPYNEQFF. CDR3 bases: TGCGCCAGCAGCTTGGCCCCGACTGTTCCCTACAATGAGCAGTTCTTC.

CDR3 amino acids: CASSFGLLGYNEQFF. The CDR3 nucleotides are TGTGCCAGCAGCTTTGGCCTACTAGGTTACAATGAGCAGTTCTTC. The J gene is TRBJ2-1, the V gene TRBV11-3, with D possibly being TRBD2 (5 bases). Germline assignment: CDR1 SGHNT and CDR2 YENEEA. V was shortened by 3 bases and J by 4 bases, with 13 bases between the two germline ends. The CDR3 loop spans 15 amino acids.

This chain uses TRBV19 with TRBJ2-3; D gene unclear. This CDR3 has 14 amino acids. Germline CDR1 is LNHDA and CDR2 is SQIVND (reference sequence). Trimming pared 3 bases from V and 0 bases from J, leaving 7 bases between. The CDR3 region has the DNA TGTGCCAGTAGTATCGTCGTAAGCACAGATACGCAGTATTTT. This gives the protein CASSIVVSTDTQYF.

The sample holds a few counts of this clone. The chain has TRBV5-1 and TRBJ2-2; 7 bases match TRBD1. The CDR3 sequence is 16 residues long. V dropped 4 bases and J dropped 0; count of bases not matched to a gene: 6. Germline CDR1 reads SGHRS; CDR2 reads YFSETQ. CDR3 in DNA: TGCGCCAGCAGCCTCTGGACAGGCGCGAACACCGGGGAGCTGTTTTTT. It specifies CASSLWTGANTGELFF.

The chain combines TRBV5-1 with TRBJ1-3; tentative D call: TRBD1 (6 bases). CDR1 SGHRS and CDR2 YFSETQ come from the germline V gene. This CDR3 contains 16 residues. With 2 bases removed from V and 0 bases from J, the gap between germline ends came to 12 bases. CDR3 in DNA: TGCGCCAGCAGCTTCACAGGGTCTTTCTCTGGAAACACCATATATTTT. Translated, it gives CASSFTGSFSGNTIYF.

The J gene is TRBJ1-2, the V gene TRBV7-9; 7 nucleotides line up with TRBD1. This CDR3 is 14 amino acids long. The germline V gene has CDR1 SEHNR and CDR2 FQNEAQ (reference sequence). J gave up 6 bases and V 2 bases, and 6 bases lay outside the gene matches. The CDR3 DNA reads TGTGCCAGCAGCTTATTTGAAGGGGGCCATGGCTACACCTTC. It translates to CASSLFEGGHGYTF.

J is TRBJ2-1 and V is TRBV28; tentatively, D is TRBD2 (6 bases). V lost 11 bases, J lost 3 bases, and 14 bases lay in between. The length of the CDR3 is 13 residues. The germline V gene encodes CDR1 MDHEN and CDR2 SYDVKM. CDR3 sequence: CAAGLRIYNEQFF. The CDR3 region has the DNA TGTGCCGCGGGGCTCAGGATCTACAATGAGCAGTTCTTC.

The chain recombines TRBV5-1 with TRBJ2-5; no clear D. V lost 4 bases, J lost 5 bases, and 9 bases lay in between. The germline gives CDR1 SGHRS, CDR2 YFSETQ. CDR3 length equals 12 residues. CDR3 bases: TGCGCCAGCAGCCCCGGCGGCGAGACCCAGTACTTC. Its translation: CASSPGGETQYF.

The genes are TRBV6-5 and TRBJ1-5; possibly TRBD1 for D (6 bases). V dropped 6 bases and J dropped 7 bases, with 13 bases sitting between them. This CDR3 has 13 residues. The germline gives CDR1 MNHEY, CDR2 SVGAGI. CDR3 DNA: TGTGCCAGCAGACAGGGAAGGGTGCAGCCCCAGCATTTT. It yields the protein CASRQGRVQPQHF.

This clone appeared a single time. The rearrangement uses TRBV11-2 and TRBJ1-6; tentatively, D is TRBD1 (5 bases). CDR1 SGHAT and CDR2 FQNNGV come from the germline V gene. The V end was cut by 1 base, the J end by 3 bases, with 16 bases between. This CDR3 has 18 amino acids. CDR3 residues: CASSLGRAGTLYNSPLHF. DNA for the CDR3: TGTGCCAGCAGCTTAGGTCGGGCAGGGACTCTCTATAATTCACCCCTCCACTTT.

In its sample, this clone was seen once. The chain employs TRBV9 and TRBJ2-1; maybe TRBD1 (6 bases). Germline V gene sequence: CDR1 SGDLS, CDR2 YYNGEE. Deletions cut 0 bases from V and 3 bases from J, with 16 bases between. The CDR3 loop spans 17 amino acids. The CDR3 DNA sequence: TGTGCCAGCAGCGTAGTCCCGGTAGGGGGATACTACAATGAGCAGTTCTTC. It yields the protein CASSVVPVGGYYNEQFF.

The genes are TRBV12-3 or TRBV12-4 and TRBJ1-1, with D possibly TRBD1 on 6 matching bases. Between the trimmed V and J ends, which lost 11 bases and 1 base, there was a span of 14 bases. The CDR3 is 13 amino acids. CDR3 residues: CASVGARNTEAFF. The CDR3 nucleotides are TGTGCCTCTGTGGGGGCCCGGAACACTGAAGCTTTCTTT.

The V and J genes are TRBV9 and TRBJ2-5; 8 bases are a match to TRBD2. The length of the CDR3 is 13 residues. Trimming removed 4 bases from V and 3 bases from J; junction bases left unmatched: 2. The germline V gene has CDR1 SGDLS and CDR2 YYNGEE. The CDR3 loop reads CASSTAGEETQYF. DNA of the CDR3: TGTGCCAGCAGCACAGCGGGGGAAGAGACCCAGTACTTC.

The chain links TRBV6-5 to TRBJ2-5; TRBD2 agrees at 7 bases. CDR1 and CDR2 from the germline V gene are MNHEY and SVGAGI. This CDR3 spans 16 amino acids. V was pared by 2 bases and J by 5 bases, with 11 bases of the junction left unmatched. The CDR3 sequence: CASSYGAGVSMETQYF. DNA for the CDR3: TGTGCCAGCAGTTACGGGGCGGGAGTTTCGATGGAGACCCAGTACTTC.

This clone has a single count. The chain carries TRBV24-1 and TRBJ2-1; D is uncertain. Trimming cost V 3 bases and J 7 bases, with 3 bases left between them. This CDR3 is 11 amino acids long. Germline CDR1 is KGHDR and CDR2 is SFDVKD. CDR3 bases: TGTGCCACCAGTGATGTAAATGAGCAGTTCTTC. Translated: CATSDVNEQFF.

This clone has more than one count but fewer than ten. The gene calls are TRBV20-1 and TRBJ2-7; 7 bases map to TRBD2. V lost 3 bases and J lost 2; bases outside the gene matches: 7. Germline V gene lookup returns CDR1 DFQATT and CDR2 SNEGSKA (reference sequence). The CDR3 runs 14 residues. The CDR3 DNA sequence: TGCAGTGCTAGTCTATCGGGAGGAACCTACGAGCAGTACTTC. Protein: CSASLSGGTYEQYF.

The rearrangement links TRBV4-1 to TRBJ1-3, with D possibly TRBD1 on 6 matching bases. This CDR3 is built from 15 residues. Trimming stripped 3 bases from V and 5 bases from J, with 14 bases between. CDR1 and CDR2 (germline): MGHRA, YSYEKL. CDR3 sequence: CASSHPVGGRNTIYF. The DNA of the CDR3 is TGCGCCAGCAGCCATCCCGTAGGGGGAAGAAACACCATATATTTT.

The rearrangement joins TRBV27 to TRBJ2-1; possible D gene TRBD2, 6 bases. With 10 bases removed from V and 5 bases from J, the gap between germline ends came to 15 bases. This CDR3 has 13 amino acids. The germline V gene encodes CDR1 MNHEY and CDR2 SMNVEV (reference sequence). CDR3: CATCSGLHNEQFF. The CDR3 bases are TGTGCCACTTGCTCGGGACTGCACAATGAGCAGTTCTTC.

The chain recombines TRBV6-6 with TRBJ1-4; the D is unclear. The V gene's germline CDR1 is MNHNY and CDR2 SVGAGI (reference sequence). Trimming cost V 7 bases and J 5 bases, with 11 bases left between them. The CDR3 length is 13 residues. In DNA, the CDR3 is TGTGCCAGCACTTTGCCGGAGAATGAAAAACTGTTTTTT. This translates into CASTLPENEKLFF.